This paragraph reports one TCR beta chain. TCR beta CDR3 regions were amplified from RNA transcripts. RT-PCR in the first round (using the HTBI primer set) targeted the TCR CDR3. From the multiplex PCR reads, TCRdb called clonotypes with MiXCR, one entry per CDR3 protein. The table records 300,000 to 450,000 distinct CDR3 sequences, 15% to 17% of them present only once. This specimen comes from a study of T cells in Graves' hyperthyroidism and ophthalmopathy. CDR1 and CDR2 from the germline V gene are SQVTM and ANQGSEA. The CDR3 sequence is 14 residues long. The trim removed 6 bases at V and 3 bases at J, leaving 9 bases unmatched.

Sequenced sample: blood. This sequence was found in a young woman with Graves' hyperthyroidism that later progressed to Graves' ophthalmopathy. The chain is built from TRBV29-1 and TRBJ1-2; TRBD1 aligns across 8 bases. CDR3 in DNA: TGCAGCGTGCAACTAGGACAGGGAGACTATGGCTACACCTTC. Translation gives CSVQLGQGDYGYTF.